This T cell receptor (beta chain) is from a study of somatic mutations in cytotoxic T cells in rheumatoid arthritis. This CDR3 has 13 amino acids. The V gene lost 5 bases and the J gene lost 4 bases, with 11 bases spanning the gap. The germline V gene has CDR1 SGHTA and CDR2 FQGNSA. Sequencing was performed with immunoSEQ multiplex PCR; in TCRdb, only in-frame clones are kept and a portion is missing. The sample shows roughly 18,000 clones, approximately 82% of them seen only once. The sequence was collected from a man between 18 and 29 years old with rheumatoid arthritis. This chain uses TRBV7-2 with TRBJ1-1, with D perhaps matching TRBD1 (5 bases). Source material: CD8+ T cells sorted from blood. The DNA for the CDR3 is TGTGCCAGCAGCCGATTGGGACCCACTGAAGCTTTCTTT. Protein: CASSRLGPTEAFF.